These T cell receptor beta chains were read from a single sample in a study of blood T cell repertoires in COVID-19. Sequencing was performed with immunoSEQ multiplex PCR; in TCRdb, only in-frame clones are kept and a portion is missing. The top ten clones hold roughly 3.7% of a sample with 200,000 or so clones, around 89% of them seen once. The sequencing input was PBMCs or T cells enriched from blood (not recorded which). These receptors originate from a woman aged 18 to 35 in a cohort exposed to, infected with or recovered from COVID-19 (not recorded which). Both conserved end residues are part of each CDR3. Each record gives: V gene, J gene, CDR3 protein.

V gene: TRBV29-1; J gene: TRBJ1-2; CDR3 protein: CSVGPGQAFGDGYTF
V gene: TRBV3-1/TRBV3-2; J gene: TRBJ2-3; CDR3 protein: CASSQRGSTDTQYF
V gene: TRBV12-3/TRBV12-4; J gene: TRBJ1-5; CDR3 protein: CASNQGVGQPQHF
V gene: TRBV30; J gene: TRBJ1-4; CDR3 protein: CAWSETGGSEKLFF
V gene: TRBV27; J gene: TRBJ2-5; CDR3 protein: CASSVSRGDETQYF
V gene: TRBV7-9; J gene: TRBJ1-6; CDR3 protein: CASSSFGEGGDSPLHF
V gene: TRBV7-8; J gene: TRBJ2-4; CDR3 protein: CASSLAWDRENIQYF
V gene: TRBV4-1; J gene: TRBJ1-5; CDR3 protein: CASSRLGGARVNQPQHF
V gene: TRBV11-3; J gene: TRBJ2-5; CDR3 protein: CASSAPGGTQETQYF
V gene: TRBV19; J gene: TRBJ2-7; CDR3 protein: CASISTARGEHEQYF
V gene: TRBV2; J gene: TRBJ2-2; CDR3 protein: CASSRGTGTTGELFF
V gene: TRBV27; J gene: TRBJ1-5; CDR3 protein: CASSRLPSTDLQTNQPQHF
V gene: TRBV7-9; J gene: TRBJ1-1; CDR3 protein: CASSLESGTEAFF
V gene: TRBV5-1; J gene: TRBJ2-2; CDR3 protein: CASSFLNTGELFF
V gene: TRBV2; J gene: TRBJ1-5; CDR3 protein: CASSKGQGGKTQHF
V gene: TRBV19; J gene: TRBJ1-5; CDR3 protein: CASRQGPQNQPQHF
V gene: TRBV4-1; J gene: TRBJ1-2; CDR3 protein: CASSQVPGPGGRGYTF
V gene: TRBV6-5; J gene: TRBJ1-6; CDR3 protein: CASSDSGVLRSPLHF
V gene: TRBV27; J gene: TRBJ2-2; CDR3 protein: CASSFTTDNTGELFF
V gene: TRBV11-1; J gene: TRBJ2-7; CDR3 protein: CASSPRWDRADEQYF
V gene: TRBV11-3; J gene: TRBJ1-1; CDR3 protein: CASSLESFTEAFF
V gene: TRBV29-1; J gene: TRBJ2-3; CDR3 protein: CSGAEGNTQYF
V gene: TRBV6-6; J gene: TRBJ1-2; CDR3 protein: CASIQSQPPNYGYTF
V gene: TRBV7-9; J gene: TRBJ2-3; CDR3 protein: CASSSGPRVVTDTQYF
V gene: TRBV5-5; J gene: TRBJ1-6; CDR3 protein: CASSTYRGRRHNSPLHF
V gene: TRBV4-2; J gene: TRBJ1-2; CDR3 protein: CASTTGDSDYGYTF
V gene: TRBV18; J gene: TRBJ2-1; CDR3 protein: CASSLGTGAGNNEQFF
V gene: TRBV9; J gene: TRBJ1-5; CDR3 protein: CASSPVAGGQPQHF
V gene: TRBV7-8; J gene: TRBJ1-1; CDR3 protein: CASSLAAGGTEAFF